The 18 T cell receptor beta chains reported below all come from one sample, sequenced in a study of Ad26.COV2.S vaccination and SARS-CoV-2 variants. Sequencing used immunoSEQ multiplex PCR; TCRdb keeps in-frame clones, though not all of them. The profile covers around 500,000 clones, with about nine tenths appearing a single time and approximately 1.7% taken by the ten largest. Treatment in this sample: about 20 received Ad26.COV2.S at low or high dose, single or two shots; about five received placebo; per-sample allocation not given. Specimens were obtained on day 63 following the first vaccine or placebo injection. The specimen comprised peripheral blood, sampled in a trial of Ad26.COV2.S vaccine versus placebo. The receptors were sampled from a person between 18 and 65 years old who received the Ad26.COV2.S COVID-19 vaccine or a placebo.

This chain connects TRBV15 to TRBJ2-1, with 11 bases aligning to TRBD2. J was trimmed by 2 bases and V by 3 bases; bases with no gene match: 0. From germline, CDR1 is LNHNV and CDR2 YYDKDF (reference sequence). This CDR3 contains 15 residues. This CDR3 is CATSRTSGAYNEQFF. The CDR3 DNA is TGTGCCACCAGCAGGACTAGCGGGGCCTACAATGAGCAGTTCTTC.

This clone was picked up one time. The chain recombines TRBV18 with TRBJ1-4; D is perhaps TRBD1 (6 bases). The length of the CDR3 is 15 residues. CDR1 and CDR2 from the germline V gene are KGHSH and LQKENI. The germline V and J ends were trimmed by 6 bases and 0 bases, with 11 bases remaining between them. CDR3 residues: CASSNTGPTNEKLFF. The CDR3 DNA reads as TGTGCCAGCTCGAACACAGGGCCAACTAATGAAAAACTGTTTTTT.

CDR3 residues: CASSLGTGGGQPQHF. The CDR3 bases are TGCGCCAGCAGCTTGGGGACAGGGGGCGGGCAGCCCCAGCATTTT. V gene TRBV5-1 combines with J gene TRBJ1-5, with TRBD1 identical over 11 bases. The germline gives CDR1 SGHRS, CDR2 YFSETQ. This CDR3 contains 15 residues. The J segment lost 7 bases and the V segment lost 0 bases, leaving 3 bases of the junction unmatched. Drawing the rest from reference TRBV5-1 and TRBJ1-5, the complete variable domain is KAGVTQTPRYLIKTRGQQVTLSCSPISGHRSVSWYQQTPGQGLQFLFEYFSETQRNKGNFPGRFSGRQFSNSRSEMNVSTLELGDSALYLCASSLGTGGGQPQHFGDGTRLSIL.

CDR3 residues: CASSPAPVAGGDTQYF. CDR3 coding DNA: TGTGCCAGCAGCCCGGCCCCCGTAGCGGGAGGAGATACGCAGTATTTT. This sequence joins TRBV7-6 and TRBJ2-3; 10 nucleotides match TRBD2. The CDR3 has 16 amino acids. Losses at the gene ends were 5 bases for V and 5 bases for J; bases not matched to a gene: 10. The germline CDR1 and CDR2 sequences are SGHVS and FNYEAQ.

The chain recombines TRBV3-1 (or the pseudogene TRBV3-2) with TRBJ1-6; D not certain. CDR1 and CDR2 (germline): LGHDT, YNNKEL (reference sequence). The length of the CDR3 is 14 residues. V was shortened by 1 base and J by 7 bases, with 8 bases between the two germline ends. The CDR3 here is CASSQVFENSPLHF. In DNA form, the CDR3 reads TGTGCCAGCAGCCAAGTGTTCGAGAATTCACCCCTCCACTTT.

V and J are TRBV5-1 and TRBJ2-2, with TRBD1 identical over 9 bases. The V gene end was trimmed by 2 bases and the J gene end by 7 bases; junction bases not matched to a gene: 9. Germline lookup yields CDR1 SGHRS and CDR2 YFSETQ. The CDR3 totals 16 residues. The CDR3 sequence: CASSLGGQGQRGELFF. As DNA, the CDR3 is TGCGCCAGCAGCTTAGGGGGACAGGGACAGCGCGGGGAGCTGTTTTTT.

This clone showed up just a few times. CDR3 protein: CASAGAGQGINIQYF. The CDR3 region has the DNA TGTGCCAGTGCCGGTGCGGGACAGGGGATAAACATTCAGTACTTC. This chain links TRBV28 with TRBJ2-4; TRBD1 matches 10 bases. J gave up 6 bases and V 9 bases, and 11 bases lay outside the gene matches. The CDR3 totals 15 residues. Germline lookup yields CDR1 MDHEN and CDR2 SYDVKM.

The chain has TRBV6-5 and TRBJ1-4; the D gene is possibly TRBD1 (5 bases). This CDR3 has 15 residues. Trimming took 2 bases from V and 4 from J, leaving 11 bases between them. Per the germline V gene, CDR1 is MNHEY and CDR2 is SVGAGI. In DNA, the CDR3 is TGTGCCAGCAGTTACGGTGGGGGACGTAATGAAAAACTGTTTTTT. Its translation is CASSYGGGRNEKLFF.

The rearrangement joins TRBV5-1 to TRBJ2-7; D uncertain. The CDR3 consists of 15 residues. V lost 0 bases to trimming and J lost 1 base, with 11 bases between them. Looked up from germline, CDR1 is SGHRS and CDR2 is YFSETQ. The CDR3 DNA reads TGCGCCAGCAGCTTGGGACTCAGCACTTCCTACGAGCAGTACTTC. As protein: CASSLGLSTSYEQYF.

This clone was recorded a few times. V usage is TRBV7-9 and J usage is TRBJ1-1, with 8 bases that match TRBD1. This CDR3 comprises 15 residues. V lost 3 bases to trimming and J lost 4 bases; unmatched junction nucleotides: 7. Germline V gene sequence: CDR1 SEHNR, CDR2 FQNEAQ (reference sequence). CDR3 sequence (DNA): TGTGCCAGCAGCTTGAATAGGGACAGGCCCACTGAAGCTTTCTTT. It specifies CASSLNRDRPTEAFF.

The CDR3 sequence is CASGASGNTIYF. CDR3 nucleotide sequence: TGTGCCAGCGGGGCCAGTGGAAACACCATATATTTT. The rearrangement joins TRBV28 to TRBJ1-3, with D tentatively TRBD1 (5 bases). V was cut by 8 bases and J by 3 bases, with 8 bases left in between. From germline, CDR1 is MDHEN and CDR2 SYDVKM. This CDR3 is 12 amino acids long.

The genes are TRBV7-2 and TRBJ2-2; no clear D. The V gene's germline CDR1 is SGHTA and CDR2 FQGNSA. This CDR3 has 16 residues. V lost 2 bases, J lost 0 bases, and 10 bases lay in between. The chain's CDR3 is CASSLSGDPNTGELFF. CDR3 DNA: TGTGCCAGCAGCTTATCAGGAGACCCGAACACCGGGGAGCTGTTTTTT.

This clone was counted many times. The gene calls are TRBV6-4 and TRBJ2-1, with 9 nucleotides matching TRBD2. The CDR3 runs 15 residues. Germline V lookup: CDR1 MRHNA, CDR2 SNTAGT. Germline trimming cut 0 bases from V and 7 bases from J; bases unmatched to any gene: 4. The CDR3 sequence is CASSDSAGGNNEQFF. The CDR3 region has the DNA TGTGCCAGCAGTGACTCGGCGGGAGGGAATAATGAGCAGTTCTTC.

This clone showed up just a few times. CDR3 DNA: TGTGCCAGCGGGCCTACCGCAGCCGATGAGCAGTTCTTC. Translation gives CASGPTAADEQFF. The chain is built from TRBV6-5 and TRBJ2-1, with D uncertain. Germline V gene data show CDR1 as MNHEY and CDR2 as SVGAGI. Trimming took off 8 bases at V and 8 bases at J, with 16 bases between the two ends. This CDR3 region has 13 residues.

The rearrangement uses TRBV28 and TRBJ2-7; possible D gene TRBD1, 6 bases. The CDR3 has 15 amino acids. Germline assignment: CDR1 MDHEN and CDR2 SYDVKM. V dropped 2 bases and J dropped 0 bases, with 11 bases sitting between them. In DNA, the CDR3 is TGTGCCAGCAGTTTACTGGGGGCGATCTCCTACGAGCAGTACTTC. Residues: CASSLLGAISYEQYF.

V is TRBV3-1 (or the pseudogene TRBV3-2) and J is TRBJ2-7, with 8 bases aligning to TRBD2. The CDR3 contains 12 residues. The germline gives CDR1 LGHDT, CDR2 YNNKEL (reference sequence). V trimming: 4 bases; J trimming: 7 bases; junction bases outside the gene matches: 3. The CDR3 is CASSPRGGEQYF. The CDR3 DNA is TGTGCCAGCAGCCCGCGCGGGGGGGAGCAGTACTTC.

This clone has a single count. The chain has TRBV20-1 and TRBJ2-3; D not certain. With 5 bases removed from V and 5 bases from J, the gap between germline ends came to 5 bases. Germline values: CDR1 DFQATT, CDR2 SNEGSKA (reference sequence). This CDR3 comprises 10 residues. In DNA form, the CDR3 reads TGCAGTGCTCGACAAGATACGCAGTATTTT. Its translation is CSARQDTQYF.

This clone turned up a few times. V is TRBV9 and J is TRBJ2-2, with 7 bases aligning to TRBD2. There are 14 residues in the CDR3. The V and J ends lost 4 bases and 7 bases, in that order; junction bases with no gene match: 7. CDR1 is SGDLS and CDR2 is YYNGEE in the germline V gene. The CDR3 DNA is TGTGCCAGCAGCATCCTAGCGGAGGACGGGGAGCTGTTTTTT. It translates to CASSILAEDGELFF.